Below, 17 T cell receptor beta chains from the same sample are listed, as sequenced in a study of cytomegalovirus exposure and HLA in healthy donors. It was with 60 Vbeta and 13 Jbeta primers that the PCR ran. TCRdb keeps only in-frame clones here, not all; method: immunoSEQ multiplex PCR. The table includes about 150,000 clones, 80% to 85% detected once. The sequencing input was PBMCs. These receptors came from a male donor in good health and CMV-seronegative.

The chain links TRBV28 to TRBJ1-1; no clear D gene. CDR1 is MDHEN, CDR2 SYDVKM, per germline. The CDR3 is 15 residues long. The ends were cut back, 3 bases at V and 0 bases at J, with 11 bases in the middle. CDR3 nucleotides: TGTGCCAGCAGTTTGGAGCGGCTAATGAACACTGAAGCTTTCTTT. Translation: CASSLERLMNTEAFF.

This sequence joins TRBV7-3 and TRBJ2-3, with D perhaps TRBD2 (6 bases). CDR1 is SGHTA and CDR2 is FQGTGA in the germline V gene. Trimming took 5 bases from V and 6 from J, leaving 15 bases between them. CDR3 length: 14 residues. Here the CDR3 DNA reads TGTGCCAGCAGCATGGCGGGGCGCGGGGATACGCAGTATTTT. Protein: CASSMAGRGDTQYF.

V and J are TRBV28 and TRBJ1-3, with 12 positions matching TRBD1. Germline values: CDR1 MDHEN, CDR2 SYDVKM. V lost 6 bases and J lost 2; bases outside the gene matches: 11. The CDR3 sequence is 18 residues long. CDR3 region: CASSGRGTGGLTGNTIYF. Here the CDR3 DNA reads TGTGCCAGCAGCGGGAGAGGGACAGGGGGCTTAACTGGAAACACCATATATTTT.

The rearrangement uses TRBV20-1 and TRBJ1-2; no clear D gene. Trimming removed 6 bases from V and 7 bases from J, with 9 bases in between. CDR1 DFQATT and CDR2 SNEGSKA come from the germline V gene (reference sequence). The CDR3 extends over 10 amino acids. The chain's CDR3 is CSALSRGYTF. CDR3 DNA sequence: TGCAGTGCACTGTCCCGTGGCTACACCTTC.

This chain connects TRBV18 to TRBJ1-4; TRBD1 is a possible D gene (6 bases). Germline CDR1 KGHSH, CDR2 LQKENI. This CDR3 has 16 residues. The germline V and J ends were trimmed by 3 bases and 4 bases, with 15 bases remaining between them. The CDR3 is CASSPHRVSSNEKLFF. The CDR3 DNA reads TGTGCCAGCTCACCCCACAGGGTGTCAAGTAATGAAAAACTGTTTTTT. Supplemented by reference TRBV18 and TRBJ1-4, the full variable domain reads NAGVMQNPRHLVRRRGQEARLRCSPMKGHSHVYWYRQLPEEGLKFMVYLQKENIIDESGMPKERFSAEFPKEGPSILRIQQVVRGDSAAYFCASSPHRVSSNEKLFFGSGTQLSVL.

The CDR3: CATSRDLNRNYGYTF. CDR3 bases: TGTGCCACCAGCAGAGATTTGAACAGAAACTATGGCTACACCTTC. This sequence joins TRBV15 and TRBJ1-2; D is unclear. Germline V gives CDR1 LNHNV, CDR2 YYDKDF (reference sequence). The CDR3 extends over 15 amino acids. Trimming took 0 bases from V and 2 from J, leaving 10 bases between them.

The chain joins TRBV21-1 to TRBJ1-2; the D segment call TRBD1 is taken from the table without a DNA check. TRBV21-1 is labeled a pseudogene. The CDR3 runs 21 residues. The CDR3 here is CASSKGIRTPNCEKTNYGYTF. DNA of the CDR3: TGTGCCAGCAGCAAAGGTATCCGGACACCAAATTGTGAGAAGACTAACTATGGCTACACCTTC.

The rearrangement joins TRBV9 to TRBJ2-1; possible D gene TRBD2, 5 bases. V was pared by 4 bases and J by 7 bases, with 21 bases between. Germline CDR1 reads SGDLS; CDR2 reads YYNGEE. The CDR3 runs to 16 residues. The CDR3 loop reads CASSLGKGGERNEQFF. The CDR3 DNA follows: TGTGCCAGCAGCCTGGGGAAGGGTGGGGAGAGGAATGAGCAGTTCTTC.

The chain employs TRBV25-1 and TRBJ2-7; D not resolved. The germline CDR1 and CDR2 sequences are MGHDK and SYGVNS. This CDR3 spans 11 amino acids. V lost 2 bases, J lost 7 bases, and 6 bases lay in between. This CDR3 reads CASSERSEQYF. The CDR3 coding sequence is TGTGCCAGCAGTGAACGGAGTGAGCAGTACTTC.

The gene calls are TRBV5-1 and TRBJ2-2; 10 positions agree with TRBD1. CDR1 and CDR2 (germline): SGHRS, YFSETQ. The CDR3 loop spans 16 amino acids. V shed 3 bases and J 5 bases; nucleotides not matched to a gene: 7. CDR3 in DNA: TGCGCCAGCAGCTCCCCGCGGGACAGGGGAACCGGGGAGCTGTTTTTT. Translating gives CASSSPRDRGTGELFF.

The CDR3 loop reads CASSLDSDTQYF. CDR3 nucleotide sequence: TGTGCCAGCAGCCTAGACTCAGATACGCAGTATTTT. V is TRBV7-2 and J is TRBJ2-3; D unresolved. The germline V and J ends were trimmed by 5 bases and 4 bases, with 7 bases remaining between them. CDR1 and CDR2 (germline): SGHTA, FQGNSA. The CDR3 extends over 12 amino acids.

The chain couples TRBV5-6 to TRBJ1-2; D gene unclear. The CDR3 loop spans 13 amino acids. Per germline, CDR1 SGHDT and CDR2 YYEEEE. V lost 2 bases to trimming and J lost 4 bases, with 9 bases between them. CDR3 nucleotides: TGTGCCAGCAGCTTTACAGATATCTATGGCTACACCTTC. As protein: CASSFTDIYGYTF.

The CDR3 DNA reads as TGTGCCAGCAGCTTAGGGGACAGGAAGAACTATGGCTACACCTTC. Translated: CASSLGDRKNYGYTF. The chain employs TRBV7-8 and TRBJ1-2; 8 bases are a match to TRBD1. After removal of 1 base from V and 2 bases from J, the junction contained 3 bases not matched to a gene. Germline CDR1 SGHVS, CDR2 FQNEAQ. CDR3 length: 15 residues.

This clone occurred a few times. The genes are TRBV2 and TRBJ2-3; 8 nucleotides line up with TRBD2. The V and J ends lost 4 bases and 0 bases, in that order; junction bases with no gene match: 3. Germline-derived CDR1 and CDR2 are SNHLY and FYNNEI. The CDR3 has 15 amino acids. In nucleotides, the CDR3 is TGTGCCAGCAGTGTTAGCGGGGTGAGCACAGATACGCAGTATTTT. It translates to CASSVSGVSTDTQYF.

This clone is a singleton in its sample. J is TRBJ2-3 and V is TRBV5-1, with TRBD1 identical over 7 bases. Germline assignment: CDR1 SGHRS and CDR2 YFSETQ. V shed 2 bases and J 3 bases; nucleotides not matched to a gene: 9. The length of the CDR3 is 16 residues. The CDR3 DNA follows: TGCGCCAGCAGCTTCTACCCGGACAGGTTAACAGATACGCAGTATTTT. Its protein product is CASSFYPDRLTDTQYF.

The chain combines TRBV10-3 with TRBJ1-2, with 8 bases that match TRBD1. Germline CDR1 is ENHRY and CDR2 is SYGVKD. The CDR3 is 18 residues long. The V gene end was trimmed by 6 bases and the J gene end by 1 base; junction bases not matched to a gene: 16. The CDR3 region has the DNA TGTGCCATCAGGGAGGACCAGGACAGGGTGGTTGGTAACTATGGCTACACCTTC. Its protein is CAIREDQDRVVGNYGYTF.

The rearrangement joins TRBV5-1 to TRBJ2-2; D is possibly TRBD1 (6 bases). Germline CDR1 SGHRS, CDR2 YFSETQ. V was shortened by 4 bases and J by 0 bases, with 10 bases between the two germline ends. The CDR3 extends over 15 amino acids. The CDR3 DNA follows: TGCGCCAGCAGCAGGCAGGGGACGAACACCGGGGAGCTGTTTTTT. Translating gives CASSRQGTNTGELFF. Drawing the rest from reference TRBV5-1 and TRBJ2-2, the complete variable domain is KAGVTQTPRYLIKTRGQQVTLSCSPISGHRSVSWYQQTPGQGLQFLFEYFSETQRNKGNFPGRFSGRQFSNSRSEMNVSTLELGDSALYLCASSRQGTNTGELFFGEGSRLTVL.